These T cell receptor beta chains were read from a single sample in a study of cytotoxic CD8 clonotypes in ibrutinib-treated CLL. TCRdb's table, derived via immunoSEQ multiplex PCR, lists solely in-frame clones and lacks some. There are 300,000 to 400,000 clones in the sample; over 55% occur only once, and under 8% lies in the top ten. The specimen was PBMCs, collected after 36 months of ibrutinib treatment. These receptors came from a human donor with chronic lymphocytic leukemia. Both conserved end residues are part of each CDR3. The order of the fields is clone size, CDR3 length, V gene, J gene, D gene, CDR3 protein, CDR3 DNA. D genes are given only for firm matches. Not all rows give a size; the values are once, few, many and, for expanded clones, a class.

size: few; length: 13; V: TRBV5-1; J: TRBJ2-5; D: TRBD1; CDR3: CASSYRGQETQYF; DNA: TGCGCCAGCAGCTACAGGGGTCAGGAGACCCAGTACTTC
size: few; length: 14; V: TRBV9; J: TRBJ2-7; D: TRBD1; CDR3: CASSVGQGAYEQYF; DNA: TGTGCCAGCAGCGTAGGTCAGGGGGCATACGAGCAGTACTTC
size: -; length: 16; V: TRBV10-2; J: TRBJ1-5; D: TRBD1; CDR3: CASSDGTGGRHQPQHF; DNA: TGCGCCAGCAGTGACGGTACAGGGGGCAGGCATCAGCCCCAGCATTTT
size: -; length: 14; V: TRBV7-6; J: TRBJ2-2; D: -; CDR3: CASSLLFLAGELFF; DNA: TGTGCCAGCAGCTTACTTTTTCTGGCCGGGGAGCTGTTTTTT
size: -; length: 15; V: TRBV9; J: TRBJ1-5; D: -; CDR3: CASSVDSFSNQPQHF; DNA: TGTGCCAGCAGCGTAGACAGTTTTAGCAATCAGCCCCAGCATTTT
size: few; length: 16; V: TRBV5-6; J: TRBJ2-2; D: -; CDR3: CASSYRPVGRTGELFF; DNA: TGTGCCAGCAGCTACCGTCCGGTGGGGAGGACCGGGGAGCTGTTTTTT
size: -; length: 20; V: TRBV6-1; J: TRBJ2-6; D: TRBD1; CDR3: CASSEGTGISFFPGANVLTF; DNA: TGTGCCAGCAGTGAAGGGACAGGGATTTCCTTCTTTCCTGGGGCCAACGTCCTGACTTTC
size: few; length: 13; V: TRBV6-4; J: TRBJ2-7; D: TRBD1; CDR3: CASNKTGSYEQYF; DNA: TGTGCCAGCAACAAGACAGGGTCCTACGAGCAGTACTTC
size: -; length: 15; V: TRBV9; J: TRBJ2-7; D: -; CDR3: CASSAEAGVSYEQYF; DNA: TGTGCCAGCAGCGCAGAAGCAGGGGTCTCCTACGAGCAGTACTTC
size: -; length: 15; V: TRBV5-8; J: TRBJ1-2; D: -; CDR3: CASSPGLTREYGYTF; DNA: TGTGCCAGCAGCCCGGGACTTACGAGAGAGTATGGCTACACCTTC
size: -; length: 13; V: TRBV29-1; J: TRBJ2-3; D: -; CDR3: CSVEKGMSDTQYF; DNA: TGCAGCGTTGAGAAGGGGATGTCAGATACGCAGTATTTT
size: -; length: 13; V: TRBV7-2; J: TRBJ2-1; D: -; CDR3: CASSLGRWNEQFF; DNA: TGTGCCAGCAGCTTAGGAAGGTGGAATGAGCAGTTCTTC
size: -; length: 16; V: TRBV6-1; J: TRBJ1-1; D: -; CDR3: CASSKGTGRWVDEAFF; DNA: TGTGCCAGCAGTAAAGGGACCGGTCGTTGGGTGGATGAAGCTTTCTTT
size: -; length: 17; V: TRBV27; J: TRBJ1-2; D: -; CDR3: CASSPKQGWQLFLGYTF; DNA: TGTGCCAGCAGTCCTAAGCAGGGGTGGCAGCTGTTTCTAGGCTACACCTTC
size: -; length: 11; V: TRBV7-2; J: TRBJ2-2; D: -; CDR3: CASRSAGELFF; DNA: TGTGCCAGCAGAAGCGCCGGGGAGCTGTTTTTT
size: few; length: 11; V: TRBV10-1; J: TRBJ1-6; D: -; CDR3: CASSDSLTLHF; DNA: TGCGCCAGCAGTGACAGCCTGACCCTCCACTTT
size: -; length: 12; V: TRBV29-1; J: TRBJ1-2; D: -; CDR3: CSVDEGNYGYTF; DNA: TGCAGCGTTGATGAGGGGAACTATGGCTACACCTTC
size: -; length: 13; V: TRBV18; J: TRBJ1-6; D: -; CDR3: CASSPSSNSPLHF; DNA: TGTGCCAGCTCACCGTCCTCTAATTCACCCCTCCACTTT
size: -; length: 11; V: TRBV7-2; J: TRBJ2-7; D: -; CDR3: CASSPSIEQYF; DNA: TGTGCCAGCAGCCCGTCTATAGAGCAGTACTTC
size: -; length: 15; V: TRBV2; J: TRBJ1-5; D: TRBD1; CDR3: CASSALLQGGQPQHF; DNA: TGTGCCAGCAGTGCCCTTCTACAGGGGGGCCAGCCCCAGCATTTT
size: few; length: 11; V: TRBV10-3; J: TRBJ1-2; D: -; CDR3: CAINNIDGYTF; DNA: TGTGCCATCAATAACATCGATGGCTACACCTTC
size: -; length: 20; V: TRBV14; J: TRBJ2-7; D: -; CDR3: CASSQDDWALFGSYSYEQYF; DNA: TGTGCCAGCAGCCAAGACGACTGGGCTCTGTTCGGCTCTTACTCCTACGAGCAGTACTTC
size: -; length: 17; V: TRBV18; J: TRBJ1-1; D: -; CDR3: CASSPPNSGTANTEAFF; DNA: TGTGCCAGCTCACCCCCCAACTCCGGGACGGCTAACACTGAAGCTTTCTTT
size: -; length: 14; V: TRBV25-1; J: TRBJ1-1; D: -; CDR3: CASTKKGVSTEAFF; DNA: TGTGCCAGCACCAAAAAGGGGGTGAGCACTGAAGCTTTCTTT
size: -; length: 16; V: TRBV7-9; J: TRBJ2-7; D: TRBD1; CDR3: CASSSGTGDRTYEQYF; DNA: TGTGCCAGCAGTTCCGGGACAGGGGACCGTACCTACGAGCAGTACTTC
size: few; length: 15; V: TRBV2; J: TRBJ2-2; D: -; CDR3: CASSVQGSLTGELFF; DNA: TGTGCCAGCAGTGTGCAGGGGTCGCTCACCGGGGAGCTGTTTTTT
size: -; length: 17; V: TRBV15; J: TRBJ2-1; D: TRBD2; CDR3: CATSRQGLAGSYNEQFF; DNA: TGTGCCACCAGCAGACAGGGACTAGCGGGGTCCTACAATGAGCAGTTCTTC
size: -; length: 14; V: TRBV25-1; J: TRBJ2-7; D: -; CDR3: CASSDWSGSYEQYF; DNA: TGTGCCAGCAGTGATTGGTCCGGCTCCTACGAGCAGTACTTC
size: -; length: 15; V: TRBV7-6; J: TRBJ2-7; D: TRBD1; CDR3: CASSLRDRGTYEQYF; DNA: TGTGCCAGCAGCTTACGGGACAGGGGCACCTACGAGCAGTACTTC
size: once; length: 14; V: TRBV9; J: TRBJ2-3; D: -; CDR3: CASSVEAVTDTQYF; DNA: TGTGCCAGCAGCGTAGAAGCGGTAACAGATACGCAGTATTTT
size: -; length: 15; V: TRBV5-6; J: TRBJ2-1; D: -; CDR3: CASSSGGQAYNEQFF; DNA: TGTGCCAGCAGCTCGGGGGGACAGGCGTACAATGAGCAGTTCTTC